This T cell receptor (beta chain) stems from a study of shared clonotypes between healthy human individuals. The method was immunoSEQ multiplex PCR; TCRdb's version includes in-frame clones alone and lacks a portion of them. The table includes some 2,100,000 clones, around 95% detected once. The TCR originated in a man between 18 and 29 years old in good health. The sample was naive CD4+ T cells sorted from blood. Subset reported: CD45RA+ positively selected.

CDR3 amino acids: CASSEEAEGGYTF. CDR3 coding DNA: TGTGCCAGCAGTGAAGAGGCAGAAGGCGGCTACACCTTC. The gene calls are TRBV2 and TRBJ1-2; no clear D gene. The CDR3 consists of 13 residues. Germline CDR1 is SNHLY and CDR2 is FYNNEI. Trimming took 1 base from V and 8 from J, leaving 11 bases between them.